This TCR beta chain was retrieved from a study of PD-L1 blockade in urothelial cancer. In the study overall: Dosed intravenously at 1,200 mg every 3 weeks, atezolizumab was initiated by patients in the mid-2010s. It was at 3 weeks (second dose) and 6 weeks after treatment start that blood was analyzed.

Time point indicated: pretreatment peripheral blood. Synthetically made TCR analog templates were put into each PCR as spikes. The repertoire was sequenced with immunoSEQ multiplex PCR; TCRdb's copy has only in-frame clones and lacks some. Here the sample spans approximately 71,000 clones, over 80% being singletons. The junction had 6 bases not matched to a gene; V was cut back by 4 bases and J by 4 bases. Germline CDR1 SGHKS, CDR2 YYEKEE (reference sequence). This CDR3 has 15 residues. The chain has TRBV5-5 and TRBJ1-5, with 9 bases identical to TRBD1. The source was PBMCs, collected around atezolizumab (anti-PD-L1) treatment. The TCR sequence derives from a woman in her 70s with urothelial cancer. The CDR3 nucleotides are TGTGCCAGCAGCCAAAATGGACAGGGGAATCAGCCCCAGCATTTT. Translated: CASSQNGQGNQPQHF.